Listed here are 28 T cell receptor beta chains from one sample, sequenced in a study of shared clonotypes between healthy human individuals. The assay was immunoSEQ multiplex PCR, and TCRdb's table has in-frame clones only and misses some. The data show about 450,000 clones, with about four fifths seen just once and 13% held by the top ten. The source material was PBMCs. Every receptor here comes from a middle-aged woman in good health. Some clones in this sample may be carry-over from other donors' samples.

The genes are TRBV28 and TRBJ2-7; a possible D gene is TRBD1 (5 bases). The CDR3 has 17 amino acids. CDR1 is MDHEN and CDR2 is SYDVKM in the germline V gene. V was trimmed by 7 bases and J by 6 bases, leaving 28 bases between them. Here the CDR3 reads CASTLWVVGQGPSEQYF. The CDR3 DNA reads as TGTGCCAGCACCCTTTGGGTGGTGGGCCAGGGCCCATCCGAGCAGTACTTC. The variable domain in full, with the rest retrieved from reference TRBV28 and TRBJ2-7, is DVKVTQSSRYLVKRTGEKVFLECVQDMDHENMFWYRQDPGLGLRLIYFSYDVKMKEKGDIPEGYSVSREKKERFSLILESASTNQTSMYLCASTLWVVGQGPSEQYFGPGTRLTVT.

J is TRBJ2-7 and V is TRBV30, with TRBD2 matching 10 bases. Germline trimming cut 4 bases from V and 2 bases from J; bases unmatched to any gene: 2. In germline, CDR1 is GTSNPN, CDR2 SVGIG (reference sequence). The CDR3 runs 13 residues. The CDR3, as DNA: TGTGCCTGGAACCTAGCGGGAGCCTACGAGCAGTACTTC. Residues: CAWNLAGAYEQYF.

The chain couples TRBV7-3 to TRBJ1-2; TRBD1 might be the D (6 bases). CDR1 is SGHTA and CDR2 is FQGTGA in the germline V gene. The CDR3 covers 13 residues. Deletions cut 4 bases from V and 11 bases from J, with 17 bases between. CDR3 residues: CASSSHPGVGYTF. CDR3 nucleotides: TGTGCCAGCAGCTCACACCCAGGGGTTGGTTACACCTTC. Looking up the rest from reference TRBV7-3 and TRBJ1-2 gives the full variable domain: GAGVSQTPSNKVTEKGKYVELRCDPISGHTALYWYRQSLGQGPEFLIYFQGTGAADDSGLPNDRFFAVRPEGSVSTLKIQRTERGDSAVYLCASSSHPGVGYTFGSGTRLTVV.

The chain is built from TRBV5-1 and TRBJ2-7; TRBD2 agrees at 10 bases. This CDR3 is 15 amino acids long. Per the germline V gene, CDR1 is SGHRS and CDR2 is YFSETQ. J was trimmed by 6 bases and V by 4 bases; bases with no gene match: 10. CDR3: CASSTSGNALVEQYF. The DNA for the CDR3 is TGCGCCAGCAGCACTAGCGGGAACGCCCTGGTCGAGCAGTACTTC.

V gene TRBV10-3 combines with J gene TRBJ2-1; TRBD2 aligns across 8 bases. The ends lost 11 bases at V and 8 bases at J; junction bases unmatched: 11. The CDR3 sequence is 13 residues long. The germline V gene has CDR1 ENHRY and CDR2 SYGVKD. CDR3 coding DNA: TGTGCCGTAAAAAGCGGGAGTAAGGATGAGCAGTTCTTC. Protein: CAVKSGSKDEQFF.

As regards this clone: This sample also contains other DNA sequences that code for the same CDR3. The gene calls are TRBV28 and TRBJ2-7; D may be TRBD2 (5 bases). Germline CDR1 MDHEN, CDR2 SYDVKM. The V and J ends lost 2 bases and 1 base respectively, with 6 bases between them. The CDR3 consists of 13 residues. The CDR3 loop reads CASSLEGSYEQYF. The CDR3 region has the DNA TGTGCCAGCAGTTTAGAGGGATCCTACGAGCAGTACTTC.

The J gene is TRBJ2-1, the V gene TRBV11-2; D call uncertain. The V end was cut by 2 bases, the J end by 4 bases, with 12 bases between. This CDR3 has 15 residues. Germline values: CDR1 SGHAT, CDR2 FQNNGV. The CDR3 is CASSLLRLGYNEQFF. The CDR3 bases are TGTGCCAGCAGCTTATTGCGGCTCGGATACAATGAGCAGTTCTTC.

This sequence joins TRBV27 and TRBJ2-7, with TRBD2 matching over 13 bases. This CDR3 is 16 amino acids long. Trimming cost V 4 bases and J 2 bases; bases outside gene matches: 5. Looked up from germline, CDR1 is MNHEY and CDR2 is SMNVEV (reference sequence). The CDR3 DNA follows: TGTGCCAGCAGTTCACAACTAGCGGGAGGGCCCTACGAGCAGTACTTC. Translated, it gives CASSSQLAGGPYEQYF.

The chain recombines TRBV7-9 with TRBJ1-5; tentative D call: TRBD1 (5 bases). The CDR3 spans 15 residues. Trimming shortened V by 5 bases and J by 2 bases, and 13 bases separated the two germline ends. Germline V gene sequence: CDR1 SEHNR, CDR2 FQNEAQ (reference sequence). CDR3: CASSPPGDRNQPQHF. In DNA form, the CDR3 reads TGTGCCAGCAGCCCCCCCGGGGACCGCAATCAGCCCCAGCATTTT.

CDR3 sequence reads: CATSREPLLADYEQYF. The CDR3 DNA reads as TGTGCCACCAGCAGAGAGCCTCTTCTAGCAGACTACGAGCAGTACTTC. This rearrangement joins TRBV15 to TRBJ2-7; tentative D call: TRBD2 (5 bases). The V end was cut by 0 bases, the J end by 3 bases, with 15 bases between. CDR1 LNHNV and CDR2 YYDKDF come from the germline V gene (reference sequence). CDR3 size: 16 residues.

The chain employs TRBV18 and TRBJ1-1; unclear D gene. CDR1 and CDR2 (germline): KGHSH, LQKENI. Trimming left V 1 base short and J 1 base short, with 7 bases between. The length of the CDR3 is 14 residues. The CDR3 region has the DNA TGTGCCAGCTCACCACTATCAGGGAACACTGAAGCTTTCTTT. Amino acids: CASSPLSGNTEAFF.

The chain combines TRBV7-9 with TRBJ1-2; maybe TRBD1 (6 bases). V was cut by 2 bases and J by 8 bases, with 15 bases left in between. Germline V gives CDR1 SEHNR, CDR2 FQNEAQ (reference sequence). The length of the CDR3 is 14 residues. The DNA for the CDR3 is TGTGCCAGCAGCTTAAGAGGGGGGCCGGACGGCTACACCTTC. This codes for CASSLRGGPDGYTF.

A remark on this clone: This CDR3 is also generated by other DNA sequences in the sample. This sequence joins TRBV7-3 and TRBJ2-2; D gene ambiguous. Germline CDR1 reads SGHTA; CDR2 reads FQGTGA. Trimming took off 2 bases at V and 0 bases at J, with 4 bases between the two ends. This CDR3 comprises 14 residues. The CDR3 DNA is TGTGCCAGCAGCTTATCCCCGAACACCGGGGAGCTGTTTTTT. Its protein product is CASSLSPNTGELFF.

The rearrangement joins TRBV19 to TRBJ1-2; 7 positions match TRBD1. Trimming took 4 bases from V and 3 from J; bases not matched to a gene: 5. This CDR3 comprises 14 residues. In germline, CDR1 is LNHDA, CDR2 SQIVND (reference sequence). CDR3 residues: CASSTYRGDYGYTF. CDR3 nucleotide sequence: TGTGCCAGTAGTACTTACAGGGGTGACTATGGCTACACCTTC.

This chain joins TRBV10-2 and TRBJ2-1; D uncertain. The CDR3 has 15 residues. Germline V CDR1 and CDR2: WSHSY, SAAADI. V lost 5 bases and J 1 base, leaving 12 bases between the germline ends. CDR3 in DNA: TGCGCCAGCAGTTTAGCTGGGCAATCCTACAATGAGCAGTTCTTC. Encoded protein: CASSLAGQSYNEQFF.

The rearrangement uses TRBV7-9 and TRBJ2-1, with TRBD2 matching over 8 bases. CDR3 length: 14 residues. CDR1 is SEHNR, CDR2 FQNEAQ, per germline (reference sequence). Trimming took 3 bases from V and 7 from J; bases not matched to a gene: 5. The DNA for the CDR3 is TGTGCCAGCAGCTTCGAGCGGGAGTGGAATGAGCAGTTCTTC. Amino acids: CASSFEREWNEQFF.

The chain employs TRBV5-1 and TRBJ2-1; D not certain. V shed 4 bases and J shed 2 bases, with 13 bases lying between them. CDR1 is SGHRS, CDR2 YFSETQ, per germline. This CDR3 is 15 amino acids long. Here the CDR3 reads CASSTSLPPYNEQFF. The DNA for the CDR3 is TGCGCCAGCAGCACCTCACTCCCCCCCTACAATGAGCAGTTCTTC.

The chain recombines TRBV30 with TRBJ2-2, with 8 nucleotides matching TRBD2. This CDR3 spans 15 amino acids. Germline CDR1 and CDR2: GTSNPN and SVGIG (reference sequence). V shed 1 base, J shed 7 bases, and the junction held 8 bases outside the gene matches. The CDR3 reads CAWSAFSGIGGELFF. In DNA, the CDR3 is TGTGCCTGGAGTGCCTTTAGCGGGATAGGCGGGGAGCTGTTTTTT.

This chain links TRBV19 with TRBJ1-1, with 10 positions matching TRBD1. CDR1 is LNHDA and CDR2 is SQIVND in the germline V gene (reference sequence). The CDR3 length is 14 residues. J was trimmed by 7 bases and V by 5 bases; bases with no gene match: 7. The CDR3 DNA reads TGTGCCAGTAGTCTGAGACAGGGGGCGATTGAAGCTTTCTTT. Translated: CASSLRQGAIEAFF.

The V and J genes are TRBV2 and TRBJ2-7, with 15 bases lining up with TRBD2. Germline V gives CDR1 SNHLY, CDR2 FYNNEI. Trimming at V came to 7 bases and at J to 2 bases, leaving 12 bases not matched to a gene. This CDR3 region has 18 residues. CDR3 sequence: CASTDPPGLAGGTYEQYF. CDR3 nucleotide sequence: TGTGCCAGCACCGACCCACCGGGACTAGCGGGAGGAACCTACGAGCAGTACTTC.

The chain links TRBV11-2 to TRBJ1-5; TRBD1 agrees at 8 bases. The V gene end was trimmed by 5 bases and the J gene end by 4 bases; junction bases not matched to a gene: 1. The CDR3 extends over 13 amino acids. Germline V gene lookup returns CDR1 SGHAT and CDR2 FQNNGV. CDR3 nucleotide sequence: TGTGCCAGCAGCGGGGACAGGAATCAGCCCCAGCATTTT. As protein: CASSGDRNQPQHF.

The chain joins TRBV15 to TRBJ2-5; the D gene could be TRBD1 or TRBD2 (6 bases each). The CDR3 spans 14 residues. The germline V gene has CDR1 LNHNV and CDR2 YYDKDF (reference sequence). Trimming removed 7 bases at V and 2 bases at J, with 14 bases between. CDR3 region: CATTGGGVQETQYF. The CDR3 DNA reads TGTGCCACCACTGGAGGGGGAGTACAAGAGACCCAGTACTTC. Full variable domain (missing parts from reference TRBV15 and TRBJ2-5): DAMVIQNPRYQVTQFGKPVTLSCSQTLNHNVMYWYQQKSSQAPKLLFHYYDKDFNNEADTPDNFQSRRPNTSFCFLDIRSPGLGDTAMYLCATTGGGVQETQYFGPGTRLLVL.

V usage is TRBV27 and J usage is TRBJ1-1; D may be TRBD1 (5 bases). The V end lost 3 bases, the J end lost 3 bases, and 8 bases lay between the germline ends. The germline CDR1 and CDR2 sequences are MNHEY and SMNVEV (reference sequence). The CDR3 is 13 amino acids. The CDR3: CASSFEGDTEAFF. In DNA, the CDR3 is TGTGCCAGCAGTTTTGAAGGGGACACTGAAGCTTTCTTT.

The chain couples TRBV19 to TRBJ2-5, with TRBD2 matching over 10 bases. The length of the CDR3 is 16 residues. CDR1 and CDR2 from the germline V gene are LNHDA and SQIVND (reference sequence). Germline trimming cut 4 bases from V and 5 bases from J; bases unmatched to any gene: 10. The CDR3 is CASSTTGTSVAETQYF. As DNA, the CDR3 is TGTGCCAGTAGTACCACCGGGACTAGCGTGGCGGAGACCCAGTACTTC.

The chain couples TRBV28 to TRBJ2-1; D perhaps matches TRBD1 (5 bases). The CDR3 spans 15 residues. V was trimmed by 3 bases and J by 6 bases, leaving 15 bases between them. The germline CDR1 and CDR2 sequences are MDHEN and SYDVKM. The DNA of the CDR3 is TGTGCCAGCAGTTTTGCAGGGTCAGCCTGCAATGAGCAGTTCTTC. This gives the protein CASSFAGSACNEQFF.

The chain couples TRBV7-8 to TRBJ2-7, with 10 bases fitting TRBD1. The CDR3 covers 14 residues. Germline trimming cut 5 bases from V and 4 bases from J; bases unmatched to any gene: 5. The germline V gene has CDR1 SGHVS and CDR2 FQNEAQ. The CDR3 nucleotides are TGTGCCAGCAGCGGGGGGACAGGGGTATACGAGCAGTACTTC. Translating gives CASSGGTGVYEQYF.

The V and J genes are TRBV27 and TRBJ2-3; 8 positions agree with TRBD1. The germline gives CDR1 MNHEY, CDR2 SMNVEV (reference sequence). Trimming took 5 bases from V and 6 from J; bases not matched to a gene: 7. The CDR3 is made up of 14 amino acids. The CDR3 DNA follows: TGTGCCAGCAGTCCAGGACAGGGAGCGGATACGCAGTATTTT. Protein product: CASSPGQGADTQYF.

CDR3 region: CASSLERTTDTQYF. For the CDR3, the DNA is TGCGCCAGCAGCTTGGAACGGACCACAGATACGCAGTATTTT. The V call is TRBV5-1, the J call TRBJ2-3; the D is unclear. V dropped 0 bases and J dropped 2 bases, with 7 bases sitting between them. Germline loops: CDR1 SGHRS, CDR2 YFSETQ. The CDR3 totals 14 residues. Full variable domain (remainder filled in from reference TRBV5-1 and TRBJ2-3): KAGVTQTPRYLIKTRGQQVTLSCSPISGHRSVSWYQQTPGQGLQFLFEYFSETQRNKGNFPGRFSGRQFSNSRSEMNVSTLELGDSALYLCASSLERTTDTQYFGPGTRLTVL.